This T cell receptor (beta chain) was found in a study of tumor and adjacent non-tumor tissue in lung cancer. The wider study: Stage I to III disease affected approximately 11 men and 5 women aged roughly 30 to 80.

Whole-study findings and limits: Tumor repertoires had a smaller top 100 clone share than normal lung. Significantly higher TCR diversity was found in tumor than normal lung.

Three rounds of nested PCR, following a modified ARM-PCR protocol, produced the TCRbeta library. TCRdb itself ran the multiplex PCR reads through MiXCR, one entry per CDR3 protein. The profile shows about 76,000 distinct CDR3 sequences, around two thirds of them singletons. CDR1 and CDR2 (germline): SQVTM, ANQGSEA. CDR3 size: 14 residues. V gave up 5 bases and J gave up 3 bases, with 15 bases separating them. The template was RNA from unsorted bulk tissue. Details on this clonotype: Its target is unknown.

The chain uses TRBV29-1 and TRBJ2-3; a possible D gene is TRBD1 (6 bases). This receptor was taken from a woman in her 70s with non-small cell lung cancer. The sample comprised lung tumor tissue. CDR3 coding DNA: TGCAGCGTTAGGAGTAGCAGGGGAACAGATACGCAGTATTTT. Its translation is CSVRSSRGTDTQYF.